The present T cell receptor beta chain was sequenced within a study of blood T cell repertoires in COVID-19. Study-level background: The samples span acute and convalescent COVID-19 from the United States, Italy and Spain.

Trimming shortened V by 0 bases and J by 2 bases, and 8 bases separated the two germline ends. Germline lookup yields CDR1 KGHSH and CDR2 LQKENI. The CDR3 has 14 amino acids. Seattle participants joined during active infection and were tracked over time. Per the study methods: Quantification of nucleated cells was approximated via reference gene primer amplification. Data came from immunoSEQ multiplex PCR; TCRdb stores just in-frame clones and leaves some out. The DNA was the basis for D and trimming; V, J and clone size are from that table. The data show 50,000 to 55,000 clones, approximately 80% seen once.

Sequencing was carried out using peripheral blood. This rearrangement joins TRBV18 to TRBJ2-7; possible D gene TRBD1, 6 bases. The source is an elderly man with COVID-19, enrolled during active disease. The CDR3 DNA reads TGTGCCAGCTCACCACCCCAGGGGCCCTACGAGCAGTACTTC. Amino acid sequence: CASSPPQGPYEQYF.